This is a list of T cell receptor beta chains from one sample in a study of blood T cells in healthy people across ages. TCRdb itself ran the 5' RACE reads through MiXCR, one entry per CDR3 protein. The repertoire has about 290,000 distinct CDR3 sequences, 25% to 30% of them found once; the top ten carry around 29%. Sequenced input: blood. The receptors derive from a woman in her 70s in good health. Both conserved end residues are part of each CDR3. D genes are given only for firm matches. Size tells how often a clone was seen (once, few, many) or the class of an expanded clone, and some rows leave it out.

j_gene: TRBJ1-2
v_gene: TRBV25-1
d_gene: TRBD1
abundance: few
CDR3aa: CASSALERTGANGYTF
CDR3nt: TGTGCCAGCAGTGCCCTCGAGAGAACAGGGGCCAATGGCTACACCTTC

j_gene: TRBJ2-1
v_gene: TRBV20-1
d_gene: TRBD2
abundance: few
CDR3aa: CSAPPSGRVTYNEQFF
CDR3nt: TGCAGTGCTCCTCCTAGCGGGAGGGTTACCTACAATGAGCAGTTCTTC

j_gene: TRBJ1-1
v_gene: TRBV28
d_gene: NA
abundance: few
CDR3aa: CASRDGFYEAFF
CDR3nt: TGTGCCAGCAGGGACGGGTTTTATGAAGCTTTCTTT

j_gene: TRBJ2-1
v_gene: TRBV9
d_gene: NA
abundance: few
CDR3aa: CASSVATGSLGDKDEQFF
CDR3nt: TGTGCCAGCAGCGTAGCTACTGGGAGTCTAGGGGACAAGGATGAGCAGTTCTTC

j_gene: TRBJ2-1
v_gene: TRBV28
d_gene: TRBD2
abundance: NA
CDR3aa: CASSSSLTSGRDNEQFF
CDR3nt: TGTGCCAGCAGTTCGTCCCTCACTAGCGGGAGAGACAATGAGCAGTTCTTC

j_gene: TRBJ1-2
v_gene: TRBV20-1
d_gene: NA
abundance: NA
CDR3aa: CSARVQNELYGYTF
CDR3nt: TGCAGTGCTAGAGTGCAGAATGAGCTCTATGGCTACACCTTC

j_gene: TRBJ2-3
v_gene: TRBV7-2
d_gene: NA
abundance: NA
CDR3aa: CASSLVGTFTDTQYF
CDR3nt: TGTGCCAGCAGCTTAGTCGGGACCTTCACAGATACGCAGTATTTT

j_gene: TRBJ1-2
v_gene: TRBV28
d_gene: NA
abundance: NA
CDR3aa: CASSSGQTAGYGYTF
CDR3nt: TGTGCCAGCAGTTCAGGGCAGACTGCGGGCTATGGCTACACCTTC

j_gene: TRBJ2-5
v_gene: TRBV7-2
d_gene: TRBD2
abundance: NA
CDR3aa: CASSQPLAGQETQYF
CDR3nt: TGTGCCAGCAGCCAACCACTAGCGGGGCAAGAGACCCAGTACTTC

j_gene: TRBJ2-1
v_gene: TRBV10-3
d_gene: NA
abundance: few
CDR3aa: CAISDPSALADPGHEQFF
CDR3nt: TGTGCCATCAGTGACCCCTCCGCATTGGCGGACCCCGGGCATGAGCAGTTCTTC

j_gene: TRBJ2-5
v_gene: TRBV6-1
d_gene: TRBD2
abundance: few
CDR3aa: CASTWIARGETQYF
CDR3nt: TGTGCCAGCACCTGGATAGCGCGGGGGGAGACCCAGTACTTC

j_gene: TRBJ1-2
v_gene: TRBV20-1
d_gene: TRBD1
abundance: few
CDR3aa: CSAGQGLVANYGYTF
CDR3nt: TGCAGTGCTGGACAGGGATTGGTAGCTAACTATGGCTACACCTTC

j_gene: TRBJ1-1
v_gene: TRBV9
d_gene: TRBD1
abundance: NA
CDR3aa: CASSSRQGLSTEAFF
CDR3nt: TGTGCCAGCAGCTCGCGACAGGGATTGAGTACTGAAGCTTTCTTT

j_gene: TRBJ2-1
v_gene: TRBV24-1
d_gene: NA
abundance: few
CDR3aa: CATSGGFSYNEQFF
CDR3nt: TGTGCCACCAGTGGCGGTTTCTCCTACAATGAGCAGTTCTTC

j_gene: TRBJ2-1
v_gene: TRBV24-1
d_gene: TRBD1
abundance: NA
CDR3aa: CATSTTTGQREQLF
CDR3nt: TGTGCCACCAGCACAACGACAGGGCAGCGTGAGCAGCTCTTC

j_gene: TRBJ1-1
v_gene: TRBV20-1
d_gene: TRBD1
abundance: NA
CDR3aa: CSARWAVQGNTGAFF
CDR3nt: TGCAGTGCTCGTTGGGCCGTACAGGGGAACACTGGAGCTTTCTTT

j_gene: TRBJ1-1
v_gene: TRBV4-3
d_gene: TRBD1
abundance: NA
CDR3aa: CASSHRTGGGTEAFF
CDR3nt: TGCGCCAGCAGCCACAGGACAGGGGGAGGCACTGAAGCTTTCTTT

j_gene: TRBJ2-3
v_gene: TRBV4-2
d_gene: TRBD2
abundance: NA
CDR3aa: CASSQTSGDTDTQYF
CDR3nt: TGTGCCAGCAGCCAGACTAGCGGGGACACAGATACGCAGTATTTT

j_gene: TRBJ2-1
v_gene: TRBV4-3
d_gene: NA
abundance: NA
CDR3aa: CASSQDSIGNEQFF
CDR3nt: TGCGCCAGCAGCCAAGATAGCATTGGCAATGAGCAGTTCTTC

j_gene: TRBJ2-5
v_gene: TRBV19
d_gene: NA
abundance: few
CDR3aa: CASSMEVSGSRTQYF
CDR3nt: TGTGCCAGTAGTATGGAAGTGTCGGGGTCAAGGACCCAGTACTTC

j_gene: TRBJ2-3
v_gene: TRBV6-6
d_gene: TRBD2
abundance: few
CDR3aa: CASSQLAGGRNTQYF
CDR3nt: TGTGCCAGCAGTCAACTAGCGGGAGGGCGAAATACGCAGTATTTT

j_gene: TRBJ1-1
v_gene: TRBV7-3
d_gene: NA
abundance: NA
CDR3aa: CASSLKPGGNTEAFF
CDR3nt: TGTGCCAGCAGCTTAAAGCCAGGAGGGAACACTGAAGCTTTCTTT

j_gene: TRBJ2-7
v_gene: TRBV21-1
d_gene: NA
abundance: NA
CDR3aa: CASSPTRGYEQYF
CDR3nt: TGTGCCAGCAGCCCAACAAGGGGGTACGAGCAGTACTTC

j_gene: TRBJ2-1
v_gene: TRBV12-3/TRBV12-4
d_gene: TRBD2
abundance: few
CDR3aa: CASSPYSGREQFF
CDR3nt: TGTGCCAGCAGTCCCTATAGCGGGAGGGAGCAGTTCTTC

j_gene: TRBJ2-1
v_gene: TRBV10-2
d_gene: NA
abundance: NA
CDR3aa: CASRPTGGTSYNEQFF
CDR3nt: TGCGCCAGCAGGCCGACTGGCGGGACCTCCTACAATGAGCAGTTCTTC

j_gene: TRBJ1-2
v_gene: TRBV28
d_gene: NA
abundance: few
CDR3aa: CASSALGGGNYGYTF
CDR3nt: TGTGCCAGCAGTGCCCTCGGGGGTGGTAACTATGGCTACACCTTC